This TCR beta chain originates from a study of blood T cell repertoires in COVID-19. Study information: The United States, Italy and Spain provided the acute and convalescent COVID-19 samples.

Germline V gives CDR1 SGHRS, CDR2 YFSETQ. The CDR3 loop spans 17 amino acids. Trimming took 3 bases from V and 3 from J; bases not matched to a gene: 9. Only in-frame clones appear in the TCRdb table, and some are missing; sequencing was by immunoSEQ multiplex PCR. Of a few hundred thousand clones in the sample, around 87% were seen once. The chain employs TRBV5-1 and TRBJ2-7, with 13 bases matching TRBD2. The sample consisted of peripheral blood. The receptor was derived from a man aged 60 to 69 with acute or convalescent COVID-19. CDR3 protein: CASSSMQTSGGNYEQYF. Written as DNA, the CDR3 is TGCGCCAGCAGCTCGATGCAGACTAGCGGGGGGAACTACGAGCAGTACTTC.